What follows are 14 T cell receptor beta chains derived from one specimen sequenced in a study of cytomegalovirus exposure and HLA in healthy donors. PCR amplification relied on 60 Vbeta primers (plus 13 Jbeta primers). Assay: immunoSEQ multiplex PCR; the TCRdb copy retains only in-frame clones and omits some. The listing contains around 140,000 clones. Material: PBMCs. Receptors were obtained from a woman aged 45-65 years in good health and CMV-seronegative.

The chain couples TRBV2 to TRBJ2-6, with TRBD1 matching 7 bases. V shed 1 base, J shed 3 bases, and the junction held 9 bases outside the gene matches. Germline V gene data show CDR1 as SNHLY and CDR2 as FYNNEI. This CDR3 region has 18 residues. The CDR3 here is CASSEEVWDRYGANVLTF. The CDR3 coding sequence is TGTGCCAGCAGTGAAGAAGTGTGGGACAGATATGGGGCCAACGTCCTGACTTTC.

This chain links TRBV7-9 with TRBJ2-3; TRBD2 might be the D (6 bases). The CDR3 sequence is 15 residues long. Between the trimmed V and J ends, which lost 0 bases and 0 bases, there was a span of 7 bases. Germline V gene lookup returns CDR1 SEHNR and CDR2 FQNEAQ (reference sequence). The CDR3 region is CASSLARGSTDTQYF. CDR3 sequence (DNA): TGTGCCAGCAGCTTAGCGCGGGGAAGCACAGATACGCAGTATTTT.

The CDR3 DNA reads as TGTGCCAGCAGCCCGGGACAGGGTTTCTCTGGGTATGGCTACACCTTC. This encodes CASSPGQGFSGYGYTF. The chain is built from TRBV5-5 and TRBJ1-2; 9 bases are a match to TRBD1. Trimming at V came to 4 bases and at J to 5 bases, leaving 12 bases not matched to a gene. Germline values: CDR1 SGHKS, CDR2 YYEKEE (reference sequence). The CDR3 covers 16 residues.

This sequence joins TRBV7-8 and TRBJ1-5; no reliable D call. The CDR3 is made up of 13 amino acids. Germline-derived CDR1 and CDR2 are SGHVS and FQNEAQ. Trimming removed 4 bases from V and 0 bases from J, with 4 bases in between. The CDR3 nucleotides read TGTGCCAGCAGCTCCTCTAGCAATCAGCCCCAGCATTTT. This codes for CASSSSSNQPQHF.

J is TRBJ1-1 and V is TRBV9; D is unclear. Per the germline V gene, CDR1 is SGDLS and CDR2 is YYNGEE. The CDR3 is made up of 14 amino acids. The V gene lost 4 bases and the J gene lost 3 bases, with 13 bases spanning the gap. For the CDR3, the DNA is TGTGCCAGCAGCCTGATACCGGTGGACACTGAAGCTTTCTTT. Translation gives CASSLIPVDTEAFF.

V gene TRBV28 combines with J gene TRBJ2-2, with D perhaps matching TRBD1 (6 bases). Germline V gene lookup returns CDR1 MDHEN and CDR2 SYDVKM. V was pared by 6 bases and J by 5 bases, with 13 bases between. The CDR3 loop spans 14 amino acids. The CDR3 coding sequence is TGTGCCAGCAGCGAGGGGGTCCCGACCGGGGAGCTGTTTTTT. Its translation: CASSEGVPTGELFF.

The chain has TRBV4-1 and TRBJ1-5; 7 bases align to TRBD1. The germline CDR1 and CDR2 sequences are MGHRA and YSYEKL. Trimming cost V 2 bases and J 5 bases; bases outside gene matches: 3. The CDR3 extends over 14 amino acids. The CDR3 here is CASSQRGLDQPQHF. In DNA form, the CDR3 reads TGCGCCAGCAGCCAAAGGGGGCTTGATCAGCCCCAGCATTTT.

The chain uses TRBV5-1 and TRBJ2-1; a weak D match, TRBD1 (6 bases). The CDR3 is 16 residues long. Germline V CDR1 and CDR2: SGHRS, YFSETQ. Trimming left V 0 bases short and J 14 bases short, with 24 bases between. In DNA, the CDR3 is TGCGCCAGCAGCTTGGCCTACGGACAGCTAATAAAACGCGAGTTCTTC. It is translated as CASSLAYGQLIKREFF. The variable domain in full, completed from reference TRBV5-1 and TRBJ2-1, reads KAGVTQTPRYLIKTRGQQVTLSCSPISGHRSVSWYQQTPGQGLQFLFEYFSETQRNKGNFPGRFSGRQFSNSRSEMNVSTLELGDSALYLCASSLAYGQLIKREFFGPGTRLTVL.

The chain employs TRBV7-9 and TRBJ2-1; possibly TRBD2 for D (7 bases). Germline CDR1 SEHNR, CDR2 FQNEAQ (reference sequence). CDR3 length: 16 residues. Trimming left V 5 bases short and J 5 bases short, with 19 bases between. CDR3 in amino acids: CASSPWGGQKNNEQFF. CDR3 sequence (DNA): TGTGCCAGCAGCCCTTGGGGGGGCCAGAAAAACAATGAGCAGTTCTTC.

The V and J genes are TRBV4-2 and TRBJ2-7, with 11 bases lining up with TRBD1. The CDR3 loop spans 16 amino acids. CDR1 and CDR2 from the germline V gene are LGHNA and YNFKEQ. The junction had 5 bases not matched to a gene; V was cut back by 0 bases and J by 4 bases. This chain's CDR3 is CASSQDQGQGAYEQYF. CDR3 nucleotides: TGTGCCAGCAGCCAAGATCAAGGACAGGGGGCTTACGAGCAGTACTTC.

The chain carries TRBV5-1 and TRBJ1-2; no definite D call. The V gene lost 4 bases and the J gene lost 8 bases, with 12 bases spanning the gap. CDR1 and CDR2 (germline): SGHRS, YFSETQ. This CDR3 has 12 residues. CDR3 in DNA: TGCGCCAGCAGCGAGCCGGAGGGCGGCTACACCTTC. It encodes CASSEPEGGYTF.

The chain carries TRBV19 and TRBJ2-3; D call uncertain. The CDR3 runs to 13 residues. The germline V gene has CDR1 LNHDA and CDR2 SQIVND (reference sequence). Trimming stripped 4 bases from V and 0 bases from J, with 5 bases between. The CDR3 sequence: CASSSQSTDTQYF. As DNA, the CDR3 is TGTGCCAGTAGTAGCCAGAGCACAGATACGCAGTATTTT.

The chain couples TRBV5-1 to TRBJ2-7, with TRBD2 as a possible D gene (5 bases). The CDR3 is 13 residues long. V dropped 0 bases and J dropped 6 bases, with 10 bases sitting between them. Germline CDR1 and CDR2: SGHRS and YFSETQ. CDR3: CASSLVLGSEQYF. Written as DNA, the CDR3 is TGCGCCAGCAGCTTGGTTCTTGGGAGCGAGCAGTACTTC.

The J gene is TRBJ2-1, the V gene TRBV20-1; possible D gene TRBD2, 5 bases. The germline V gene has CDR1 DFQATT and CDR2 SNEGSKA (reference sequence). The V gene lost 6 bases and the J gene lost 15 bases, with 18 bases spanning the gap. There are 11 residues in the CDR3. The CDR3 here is CSAPEAQSRFF. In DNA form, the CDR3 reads TGCAGTGCCCCGGAGGCCCAGTCGAGGTTCTTC.